These T cell receptor beta chains were read from a single sample in a study of blood T cells in healthy people across ages. TCRdb redid the calling of the 5' RACE reads with MiXCR, one entry per CDR3 protein. Among fewer than 1,200,000 distinct CDR3 sequences listed, approximately 25% were seen once. The same sample was also studied in work on T cells of mothers and their children.

Sequenced material: blood. These receptors were obtained from a girl aged 2 to 10 in good health. The CDR3 runs from the conserved cysteine through the conserved F or W. A D gene is named only where the DNA matches it firmly. A clone size is listed for some rows: how often the clone was seen (once, few, many), or a class if it is expanded.

cdr3_nt cdr3_aa v_call clone_size j_call d_call
TGTGCCAGCAGTGAAACGGGCACCGGGGAGCTGTTTTTT CASSETGTGELFF TRBV25-1 many TRBJ2-2 NA
TGCGCCAGCAGCTCAGGAGACTCGAACACTGAAGCTTTCTTT CASSSGDSNTEAFF TRBV5-1 NA TRBJ1-1 NA
TGTGCCAGCAGCCTGGACTGGAATGACAATGAGCAGTTCTTC CASSLDWNDNEQFF TRBV7-2 NA TRBJ2-1 NA
TGCAGCGTTGGAAGCGGGTTCCAAGAGACCCAGTACTTC CSVGSGFQETQYF TRBV29-1 NA TRBJ2-5 NA
TGTGCCAGCAGTTGGTTGGCGGGAGGTACGAACACCGGGGAGCTGTTTTTT CASSWLAGGTNTGELFF TRBV6-5 few TRBJ2-2 TRBD2
TGTGCCAGCTCACCAGCGGCAGGCCTCTACAATGAGCAGTTCTTC CASSPAAGLYNEQFF TRBV18 NA TRBJ2-1 NA
TGTGCCAGCAGTTTAAGAGGGGCCGGAGACCTATATGGCTACACCTTC CASSLRGAGDLYGYTF TRBV28 NA TRBJ1-2 NA
TGTGCCAGCAGCCCAGGCCCTCAGAGCACAGATACGCAGTATTTT CASSPGPQSTDTQYF TRBV4-2 few TRBJ2-3 NA
TGTGCCAGCAGCGATGGGTGGGGGCAGTACTTC CASSDGWGQYF TRBV9 NA TRBJ2-7 NA
TGTGCCAGCAGCCCGACAGGTAGCAATCAGCCCCAGCATTTT CASSPTGSNQPQHF TRBV28 many TRBJ1-5 NA
TGTGCCAGCATAAGGACGGAAGAGCAAGAGACCCAGTACTTC CASIRTEEQETQYF TRBV2 NA TRBJ2-5 NA
TGCAGTGCTGGGAGGACGGAATACAATGAAAAACTGTTTTTT CSAGRTEYNEKLFF TRBV20-1 NA TRBJ1-4 NA
TGTGCCAGCAGCTTAGAGGCGGGGTCCGGCTACACCTTC CASSLEAGSGYTF TRBV11-2 NA TRBJ1-2 NA
TGTGCCAGCAGTGCTAATTCGAACACAGATACGCAGTATTTT CASSANSNTDTQYF TRBV6-5 NA TRBJ2-3 NA
TGCGCCAGCAGCCGCGAACTGAATTCACCCCTCCACTTT CASSRELNSPLHF TRBV4-1 NA TRBJ1-6 NA
TGTGCCAGTAGTATAATTTTGGGACTAGTCAAAAACATTCAGTACTTC CASSIILGLVKNIQYF TRBV19 few TRBJ2-4 TRBD2
TGTGCCAGCAGCTTAGACGATAGGACAGACGCTGATGGCTACACCTTC CASSLDDRTDADGYTF TRBV7-9 few TRBJ1-2 NA
TGTGCCATCAAGGGGCAGGGCAATGAGCAGTTCTTC CAIKGQGNEQFF TRBV10-3 few TRBJ2-1 NA
TGTGCCAGCAGCCCGGGACTAGCAGACGGGCTCGAGCAGTACTTC CASSPGLADGLEQYF TRBV7-3 NA TRBJ2-7 TRBD2
TGTGCCAGCATCCAATACGAGAGGGGATCCTACAATGAGCAGTTCTTC CASIQYERGSYNEQFF TRBV11-2 NA TRBJ2-1 NA
TGTGCCAGCAGCCCTCGGGACTATAAAGAGACCCAGTACTTC CASSPRDYKETQYF TRBV3-1 NA TRBJ2-5 TRBD2
TGCAGTGCTCATGGGACTAGCGGGGGTACCTATAGCTCCTACAATGAGCAGTTCTTC CSAHGTSGGTYSSYNEQFF TRBV20-1 NA TRBJ2-1 TRBD2
TGCAGTGCTCAGGGGGACGGAGCCTACGAGCAGTACTTC CSAQGDGAYEQYF TRBV20-1 NA TRBJ2-7 TRBD1
TGCGCCAGCAGCGGGGGACTTGAACGGGAGCAGTACTTC CASSGGLEREQYF TRBV4-1 NA TRBJ2-7 NA
TGTGCCATCAGTGAGACCGGGCCTGGAAACGAGCAGTACTTC CAISETGPGNEQYF TRBV10-3 NA TRBJ2-7 NA
TGTGCCAGCAGTTACTCGGTCTCTCGGGGAACTGTCCTGGCTGGGGCCAACGTCCTGACTTTC CASSYSVSRGTVLAGANVLTF TRBV6-2/TRBV6-3 NA TRBJ2-6 NA
TGTGCCAGCAGCCCCGAGGAGGGGGCGGACTACGAGCAATACTTC CASSPEEGADYEQYF TRBV7-9 few TRBJ2-7 NA
TGTGCCAGCAGCCGTCGGTGGAGGGGCATGAACACTGAAGCTTTCTTT CASSRRWRGMNTEAFF TRBV3-1 NA TRBJ1-1 NA
TGTGCCACCAGCAGAGCCCTCAAGACCCAAGAGACCCAGTACTTC CATSRALKTQETQYF TRBV15 NA TRBJ2-5 NA
TGCAGCGCGGGGGCGGGGAGCACAGATACGCAGTATTTT CSAGAGSTDTQYF TRBV29-1 few TRBJ2-3 NA
TGTGCCAGCAGTGCTGAATTTCCAGCGGCTAATGAAAAACTGTTTTTT CASSAEFPAANEKLFF TRBV2 NA TRBJ1-4 NA
TGCAGTGCTATCCTCGATAGCGGGAGAGGCACCGGGGAGCTGTTTTTT CSAILDSGRGTGELFF TRBV20-1 once TRBJ2-2 TRBD2
TGCAGCGTGGACCTTAGCGGGGGAGAGACCCAGTACTTC CSVDLSGGETQYF TRBV29-1 few TRBJ2-5 TRBD2
TGCGCCAGCAGCTTGGATTCAGGGGCTGGGCGGCCCCAGCATTTT CASSLDSGAGRPQHF TRBV5-1 few TRBJ1-5 NA
TGTGCCAGCACCTCTGAGAAGAATGAGCAGTTCTTC CASTSEKNEQFF TRBV27 few TRBJ2-1 NA
TGTGCCAGCAGTTACTCGGACAGGGAAAATGAAAAACTGTTTTTT CASSYSDRENEKLFF TRBV6-6 NA TRBJ1-4 TRBD1
TGTGCCAGCAGCTTAGCGCGTTACGAGCAGTACTTC CASSLARYEQYF TRBV12-3/TRBV12-4 few TRBJ2-7 NA
TGCGGATCAGGGGGCGACTATGGCTACACCTTC CGSGGDYGYTF TRBV29-1 NA TRBJ1-2 TRBD1
TGTGCCAGCAGCTTAGGGGTCGAGGAAGCTTTCTTT CASSLGVEEAFF TRBV13 few TRBJ1-1 NA
TGCAGTGCTCGTACATACTCTGGAAACACCATATATTTT CSARTYSGNTIYF TRBV20-1 NA TRBJ1-3 NA
TGCAGCGTTGAAACCGGGACAGGGTACCAAGAGACCCAGTACTTC CSVETGTGYQETQYF TRBV29-1 few TRBJ2-5 TRBD1
TGCAGCGGTGGAAGGGCAGTACCCACAGATACGCAGTATTTT CSGGRAVPTDTQYF TRBV29-1 NA TRBJ2-3 NA
TGCGCCAGCAGCGAAGGCCAACTAGCGAACCGCGAGCAGTACTTC CASSEGQLANREQYF TRBV4-1 NA TRBJ2-7 TRBD2
TGTGCCAGCAGCCGGGACTTTGGGGAGACCCAGTACTTC CASSRDFGETQYF TRBV7-2 NA TRBJ2-5 NA
TGCAGCGTGTCTATGGGGCAAGAGACCCAGTACTTC CSVSMGQETQYF TRBV29-1 few TRBJ2-5 NA
TGTGCCAGCAGCCCCTATGGGGCGGACTATGGCTACACCTTC CASSPYGADYGYTF TRBV7-2 few TRBJ1-2 NA
TGTGCCAGCAGCCAACGCCTGGACTCCCAGGGGAGGGAGCAGTACTTC CASSQRLDSQGREQYF TRBV14 few TRBJ2-7 NA
TGTGCCAGCAGCTTATTGGGCAGGGGGCAAGAGACCCAGTACTTC CASSLLGRGQETQYF TRBV7-8 NA TRBJ2-5 TRBD1
TGTGCCAGCAGCACCGGGACCCTACAGGAGCAGTTCTTC CASSTGTLQEQFF TRBV11-1 once TRBJ2-1 NA
TGTGCCAGCAGTTTTGGAGACAGGGGATCCTACGAGCAGTGCTTC CASSFGDRGSYEQCF TRBV28 NA TRBJ2-7 TRBD1
TGTGCCAGCAGCCCGGGCAGGACATCTGAAGCTTTCTTT CASSPGRTSEAFF TRBV13 few TRBJ1-1 NA
TGTGCCAGCAGTGACCTAGGCTACACTGAAGCTTTCTTT CASSDLGYTEAFF TRBV25-1 NA TRBJ1-1 NA
TGTGCCAGCAGTTATAGCGGGGGAACTGCTGGGACCCAGTACTTC CASSYSGGTAGTQYF TRBV6-6 NA TRBJ2-5 TRBD2
TGTGCCAGCAGTGACGGACAGGTACTTCTTTCTGGGGCCAACGTCCTGACTTTC CASSDGQVLLSGANVLTF TRBV2 NA TRBJ2-6 TRBD1
TGTGCCAGCAGCCGGACAGGGCGCTCCAATGAGCAGTTCTTC CASSRTGRSNEQFF TRBV12-3/TRBV12-4 few TRBJ2-1 TRBD1
TGCAGCGCACCAGGGAGCACAGATACGCAGTATTTT CSAPGSTDTQYF TRBV20-1 few TRBJ2-3 NA
TGTGCCACCAGTGATCGACAGAGTCAACTGTTTTTT CATSDRQSQLFF TRBV24-1 NA TRBJ1-4 NA